These 27 T cell receptor beta chains share one sample of origin, sequenced in a study of CD8 T cells in Susac syndrome. An input of roughly 0.5 to 1 ug of RNA was subjected to reverse transcription using random hexamers. Each CDR3 protein gets one entry after TCRdb re-called the immunoSEQ multiplex PCR reads with MiXCR. The sample has about 120,000 distinct CDR3 sequences, 90% to 95% seen once. The sample was CD4+ T cells from PBMCs. The receptors come from a human donor in good health.

The V and J genes are TRBV12-3 or TRBV12-4 and TRBJ1-4, with D possibly matching TRBD1 (6 bases). This CDR3 contains 17 residues. Deletions cut 1 base from V and 0 bases from J, with 12 bases between. CDR3 sequence: CASSLVAGASTNEKLFF. CDR3 bases: TGTGCCAGCAGTTTAGTCGCGGGGGCCTCAACTAATGAAAAACTGTTTTTT.

V gene TRBV9 combines with J gene TRBJ2-1; D call uncertain. The CDR3 covers 12 residues. The germline V and J ends were trimmed by 3 bases and 15 bases, with 16 bases remaining between them. CDR1 is SGDLS, CDR2 YYNGEE, per germline. The CDR3 spells CASSGSRNTPFF. CDR3 in DNA: TGTGCCAGCAGCGGGTCTAGAAACACTCCGTTCTTC. Full variable domain (missing parts from reference TRBV9 and TRBJ2-1): DSGVTQTPKHLITATGQRVTLRCSPRSGDLSVYWYQQSLDQGLQFLIQYYNGEERAKGNILERFSAQQFPDLHSELNLSSLELGDSALYFCASSGSRNTPFFGPGTRLTVL.

The chain combines TRBV5-4 with TRBJ2-5; no reliable D call. This CDR3 contains 14 residues. Germline loops: CDR1 SGHNT, CDR2 YYREEE (reference sequence). Deletions cut 1 base from V and 2 bases from J, with 9 bases between. Here the CDR3 DNA reads TGTGCCAGCAGCTTGCGGGCTATACAAGAGACCCAGTACTTC. Its protein is CASSLRAIQETQYF.

The CDR3 loop reads CASSPAHLREGRTGELFF. Written as DNA, the CDR3 is TGTGCCAGCAGCCCAGCCCATTTGCGGGAGGGCCGTACCGGGGAGCTGTTTTTT. The chain has TRBV3-1 and TRBJ2-2; the match to TRBD2 covers 9 bases. V dropped 4 bases and J dropped 5; count of bases not matched to a gene: 14. The CDR3 consists of 18 residues. Germline values: CDR1 LGHDT, CDR2 YNNKEL (reference sequence). Variable domain in full (rest from reference TRBV3-1 and TRBJ2-2): DTAVSQTPKYLVTQMGNDKSIKCEQNLGHDTMYWYKQDSKKFLKIMFSYNNKELIINETVPNRFSPKSPDKAHLNLHINSLELGDSAVYFCASSPAHLREGRTGELFFGEGSRLTVL.

This clonotype has a single count. This CDR3 is CASSPRGGIIYEQYF. The CDR3 nucleotides are TGTGCCAGCAGCCCGCGGGGCGGGATCATCTACGAGCAGTACTTC. V gene TRBV14 combines with J gene TRBJ2-7; possibly TRBD2 for D (6 bases). This CDR3 is built from 15 residues. Trimming removed 4 bases at V and 3 bases at J, with 16 bases between. Per the germline V gene, CDR1 is SGHDN and CDR2 is FVKESK.

The chain combines TRBV30 with TRBJ2-7; a weak D match, TRBD1 (5 bases). The CDR3 length is 13 residues. The germline gives CDR1 GTSNPN, CDR2 SVGIG (reference sequence). V lost 2 bases to trimming and J lost 4 bases, with 12 bases between them. Written as DNA, the CDR3 is TGTGCCTGGAGTAATGGGGCTACTTACGAGCAGTACTTC. It encodes CAWSNGATYEQYF.

This clonotype is a singleton in its sample. The chain combines TRBV9 with TRBJ2-5; 7 bases are a match to TRBD2. The CDR3 is made up of 16 amino acids. Per the germline V gene, CDR1 is SGDLS and CDR2 is YYNGEE. The V gene end was trimmed by 0 bases and the J gene end by 4 bases; junction bases not matched to a gene: 9. CDR3 loop: CASSVGGGRARETQYF. CDR3 DNA: TGTGCCAGCAGCGTAGGGGGAGGGAGGGCCAGAGAGACCCAGTACTTC.

V and J are TRBV9 and TRBJ2-5; no firm D call. The length of the CDR3 is 13 residues. Looked up from germline, CDR1 is SGDLS and CDR2 is YYNGEE. With 3 bases removed from V and 5 bases from J, the gap between germline ends came to 11 bases. CDR3 in amino acids: CASSGLELETQYF. The CDR3 coding sequence is TGTGCCAGCAGCGGCCTAGAGTTGGAGACCCAGTACTTC. The full variable domain, in which reference TRBV9 and TRBJ2-5 provide the parts outside the CDR3, is DSGVTQTPKHLITATGQRVTLRCSPRSGDLSVYWYQQSLDQGLQFLIQYYNGEERAKGNILERFSAQQFPDLHSELNLSSLELGDSALYFCASSGLELETQYFGPGTRLLVL.

The rearrangement links TRBV5-6 to TRBJ2-7; TRBD1 matches 8 bases. Looked up from germline, CDR1 is SGHDT and CDR2 is YYEEEE. The CDR3 runs to 14 residues. J was trimmed by 6 bases and V by 5 bases; bases with no gene match: 10. CDR3 residues: CASRTRDRMGEQYF. DNA of the CDR3: TGTGCCAGCAGAACGAGGGACAGGATGGGCGAGCAGTACTTC.

V gene TRBV7-9 combines with J gene TRBJ2-1, with D perhaps matching TRBD1 (5 bases). CDR1 and CDR2 from the germline V gene are SEHNR and FQNEAQ (reference sequence). Trimming left V 5 bases short and J 10 bases short, with 21 bases between. The CDR3 has 15 amino acids. CDR3 in amino acids: CASSDRFLGVREQFF. CDR3 DNA sequence: TGTGCCAGCAGCGACCGATTTTTAGGGGTACGAGAGCAGTTCTTC.

This sequence joins TRBV19 and TRBJ1-3; D unresolved. CDR3 length: 15 residues. V was shortened by 5 bases and J by 4 bases, with 15 bases between the two germline ends. Germline-derived CDR1 and CDR2 are LNHDA and SQIVND (reference sequence). The CDR3 coding sequence is TGTGCCAGTAGTGCCATGGCAGGCTCCGGAAACACCATATATTTT. As protein: CASSAMAGSGNTIYF.

The CDR3 DNA follows: TGCGCCAGCCCCCTTAGGGACGACAATGAGCAGTTCTTC. Encoded protein: CASPLRDDNEQFF. The chain joins TRBV10-1 to TRBJ2-1; possibly TRBD1 or TRBD2 for D (5 bases each). CDR1 and CDR2 from the germline V gene are WNHNN and SYGVQD (reference sequence). This CDR3 has 13 amino acids. Trimming pared 8 bases from V and 5 bases from J, leaving 13 bases between.

The chain combines TRBV10-3 with TRBJ2-1, with D maybe TRBD2 (6 bases). The V end was cut by 3 bases, the J end by 9 bases, with 21 bases between. The CDR3 covers 16 residues. CDR1 and CDR2 (germline): ENHRY, SYGVKD. The CDR3 bases are TGTGCCATCAGTGATAGCGGCAGGCCGGCCCGGGGTGAGCAGTTCTTC. Its protein is CAISDSGRPARGEQFF.

The chain combines TRBV30 with TRBJ2-5; D gene uncertain. The CDR3 is made up of 11 amino acids. Germline CDR1 and CDR2: GTSNPN and SVGIG (reference sequence). V was cut by 3 bases and J by 2 bases, with 4 bases left in between. Here the CDR3 DNA reads TGTGCCTGGAGCCGACAAGAGACCCAGTACTTC. Translating it yields CAWSRQETQYF.

The rearrangement joins TRBV5-1 to TRBJ2-6; 10 nucleotides line up with TRBD1. CDR1 is SGHRS, CDR2 YFSETQ, per germline. With V trimmed by 4 bases and J by 2 bases, 9 bases remained unmatched. The CDR3 runs to 18 residues. The CDR3, as DNA: TGCGCCAGCAGCAGGAGCGGGACAGGGGTTCCTGGGGCCAACGTCCTGACTTTC. Translation: CASSRSGTGVPGANVLTF.

The V call is TRBV5-1, the J call TRBJ2-7; 7 nucleotides align to TRBD1. Trimming removed 6 bases from V and 0 bases from J; junction bases left unmatched: 3. CDR1 and CDR2 from the germline V gene are SGHRS and YFSETQ. The CDR3 runs to 13 residues. The CDR3, as DNA: TGCGCCAGCAAATGGGACAGCTCCTACGAGCAGTACTTC. It yields the protein CASKWDSSYEQYF.

The CDR3, as DNA: TGTGCCACCAGTGGCGCTCAAGAGACCCAGTACTTC. It is translated as CATSGAQETQYF. V and J are TRBV24-1 and TRBJ2-5; D is undetermined. V lost 5 bases and J lost 2, with 5 bases in between. Germline V gene data show CDR1 as KGHDR and CDR2 as SFDVKD. The length of the CDR3 is 12 residues.

The chain combines TRBV5-6 with TRBJ1-5; D unclear. The V gene lost 0 bases and the J gene lost 0 bases, with 7 bases spanning the gap. Germline CDR1 reads SGHDT; CDR2 reads YYEEEE. The CDR3 consists of 15 residues. CDR3 bases: TGTGCCAGCAGCTTGGGGGGATTTAGCAATCAGCCCCAGCATTTT. Encoded protein: CASSLGGFSNQPQHF.

The V gene is TRBV3-1, the J gene TRBJ2-1; no reliable D call. V lost 6 bases and J lost 3, with 15 bases in between. CDR1 and CDR2 (germline): LGHDT, YNNKEL (reference sequence). CDR3 size: 15 residues. This CDR3 reads CASRDMSLGYNEQFF. Here the CDR3 DNA reads TGTGCCAGCAGGGATATGAGTTTGGGCTACAATGAGCAGTTCTTC.

This clonotype occurred a few times. The rearrangement links TRBV30 to TRBJ2-3; D gene unclear. V lost 3 bases and J lost 6, with 10 bases in between. The CDR3 runs 12 residues. Germline lookup yields CDR1 GTSNPN and CDR2 SVGIG (reference sequence). The CDR3 bases are TGTGCCTGGAGGTTTGGATCGGATACGCAGTATTTT. Its protein is CAWRFGSDTQYF.

The V call is TRBV29-1, the J call TRBJ2-7; 9 bases match TRBD1. The germline gives CDR1 SQVTM, CDR2 ANQGSEA. V lost 4 bases and J lost 1; bases outside the gene matches: 5. The CDR3 has 14 residues. Here the CDR3 reads CSVASGTGSYEQYF. The DNA of the CDR3 is TGCAGCGTTGCTTCCGGGACAGGGTCCTACGAGCAGTACTTC.

V and J are TRBV7-2 and TRBJ2-7, with 15 bases lining up with TRBD2. The CDR3 has 14 residues. CDR1 SGHTA and CDR2 FQGNSA come from the germline V gene. Trimming at V came to 4 bases and at J to 12 bases, leaving 7 bases not matched to a gene. CDR3 sequence (DNA): TGTGCCAGCAGCTCGGGGACTAGCGGGAGGTCCAGGTACTTC. Protein sequence: CASSSGTSGRSRYF. Full variable domain (missing parts from reference TRBV7-2 and TRBJ2-7): GAGVSQSPSNKVTEKGKDVELRCDPISGHTALYWYRQSLGQGLEFLIYFQGNSAPDKSGLPSDRFSAERTGGSVSTLTIQRTQQEDSAVYLCASSSGTSGRSRYFGPGTRLTVT.

The chain couples TRBV7-2 to TRBJ1-2; 7 nucleotides match TRBD1. Germline V gene sequence: CDR1 SGHTA, CDR2 FQGNSA. The CDR3 is 16 residues long. V lost 3 bases, J lost 4 bases, and 11 bases stayed unmatched. The CDR3 is CASSFFLPGQPYGYTF. DNA of the CDR3: TGTGCCAGCAGCTTCTTCTTACCGGGACAGCCCTATGGCTACACCTTC.

The genes are TRBV12-3 or TRBV12-4 and TRBJ2-7; 7 bases fit TRBD2. The V segment lost 4 bases and the J segment 0 bases; nucleotides outside the gene matches: 9. CDR3 size: 16 residues. DNA for the CDR3: TGTGCCAGCAGTTCCCTTAGGACTAGTCCCTCCTACGAGCAGTACTTC. This gives the protein CASSSLRTSPSYEQYF.

V and J are TRBV20-1 and TRBJ2-3; 9 positions agree with TRBD1. This CDR3 has 14 amino acids. Germline CDR1 and CDR2: DFQATT and SNEGSKA (reference sequence). The trim removed 3 bases at V and 4 bases at J, leaving 5 bases unmatched. CDR3 sequence reads: CSAREGQGSDTQYF. The CDR3 bases are TGCAGTGCTAGGGAGGGACAGGGATCAGATACGCAGTATTTT.

This clonotype was found once. The J gene is TRBJ2-7, the V gene TRBV7-2, with D possibly matching TRBD1 (6 bases). The CDR3 consists of 13 residues. The V and J ends lost 5 bases and 3 bases respectively, with 11 bases between them. Per the germline V gene, CDR1 is SGHTA and CDR2 is FQGNSA. The CDR3 DNA is TGTGCCAGCAGCCCCCGACAGGACTACGAGCAGTACTTC. This gives the protein CASSPRQDYEQYF. The whole variable domain, filled in from reference TRBV7-2 and TRBJ2-7, reads GAGVSQSPSNKVTEKGKDVELRCDPISGHTALYWYRQSLGQGLEFLIYFQGNSAPDKSGLPSDRFSAERTGGSVSTLTIQRTQQEDSAVYLCASSPRQDYEQYFGPGTRLTVT.

Here the CDR3 reads CAWSDRLNTEAFF. CDR3 nucleotide sequence: TGTGCCTGGAGTGACAGACTGAACACTGAAGCTTTCTTT. The J gene is TRBJ1-1, the V gene TRBV30, with unresolved D. Germline CDR1 GTSNPN, CDR2 SVGIG (reference sequence). The CDR3 runs 13 residues. Trimming removed 1 base at V and 0 bases at J, with 6 bases between.